This TCR beta chain stems from a study of T cells in Graves' hyperthyroidism and ophthalmopathy. Study information: Peripheral blood was drawn at first diagnosis, prior to all treatment. Study findings and constraints: Blood also held most thyroid clonotypes expanded beyond 0.001.

Hyperthyroidism in the patients, aged 18 to 65, was newly diagnosed and under 2 months in duration. Pregnant or lactating patients were excluded, as were those with uncontrolled infection or other autoimmune disease. V lost 0 bases, J lost 5 bases, and 4 bases stayed unmatched. The CDR3 spans 14 residues. CDR1 and CDR2 from the germline V gene are SGDLS and YYNGEE. This clonotype appeared a few times. The antigen remains undetermined. This may stem from a read error, because a much larger clone lies one nucleotide away. Amplified regions were TCR beta CDR3 sequences from RNA transcripts. The HTBI primer set served for first-round RT-PCR of the TCR CDR3. Using its own MiXCR run on the multiplex PCR reads, TCRdb lists one record per CDR3 protein. The data show more than 300,000 distinct CDR3 sequences, with about 13% seen just once and around a tenth held by the top ten.

This chain joins TRBV9 and TRBJ2-5; TRBD1 agrees at 7 bases. The sequence derives from a woman aged 18-30 years with Graves' hyperthyroidism. The sample was blood. This CDR3 reads CASSVGDSLETQYF. CDR3 in DNA: TGTGCCAGCAGCGTAGGGGACAGCCTCGAGACCCAGTACTTC.